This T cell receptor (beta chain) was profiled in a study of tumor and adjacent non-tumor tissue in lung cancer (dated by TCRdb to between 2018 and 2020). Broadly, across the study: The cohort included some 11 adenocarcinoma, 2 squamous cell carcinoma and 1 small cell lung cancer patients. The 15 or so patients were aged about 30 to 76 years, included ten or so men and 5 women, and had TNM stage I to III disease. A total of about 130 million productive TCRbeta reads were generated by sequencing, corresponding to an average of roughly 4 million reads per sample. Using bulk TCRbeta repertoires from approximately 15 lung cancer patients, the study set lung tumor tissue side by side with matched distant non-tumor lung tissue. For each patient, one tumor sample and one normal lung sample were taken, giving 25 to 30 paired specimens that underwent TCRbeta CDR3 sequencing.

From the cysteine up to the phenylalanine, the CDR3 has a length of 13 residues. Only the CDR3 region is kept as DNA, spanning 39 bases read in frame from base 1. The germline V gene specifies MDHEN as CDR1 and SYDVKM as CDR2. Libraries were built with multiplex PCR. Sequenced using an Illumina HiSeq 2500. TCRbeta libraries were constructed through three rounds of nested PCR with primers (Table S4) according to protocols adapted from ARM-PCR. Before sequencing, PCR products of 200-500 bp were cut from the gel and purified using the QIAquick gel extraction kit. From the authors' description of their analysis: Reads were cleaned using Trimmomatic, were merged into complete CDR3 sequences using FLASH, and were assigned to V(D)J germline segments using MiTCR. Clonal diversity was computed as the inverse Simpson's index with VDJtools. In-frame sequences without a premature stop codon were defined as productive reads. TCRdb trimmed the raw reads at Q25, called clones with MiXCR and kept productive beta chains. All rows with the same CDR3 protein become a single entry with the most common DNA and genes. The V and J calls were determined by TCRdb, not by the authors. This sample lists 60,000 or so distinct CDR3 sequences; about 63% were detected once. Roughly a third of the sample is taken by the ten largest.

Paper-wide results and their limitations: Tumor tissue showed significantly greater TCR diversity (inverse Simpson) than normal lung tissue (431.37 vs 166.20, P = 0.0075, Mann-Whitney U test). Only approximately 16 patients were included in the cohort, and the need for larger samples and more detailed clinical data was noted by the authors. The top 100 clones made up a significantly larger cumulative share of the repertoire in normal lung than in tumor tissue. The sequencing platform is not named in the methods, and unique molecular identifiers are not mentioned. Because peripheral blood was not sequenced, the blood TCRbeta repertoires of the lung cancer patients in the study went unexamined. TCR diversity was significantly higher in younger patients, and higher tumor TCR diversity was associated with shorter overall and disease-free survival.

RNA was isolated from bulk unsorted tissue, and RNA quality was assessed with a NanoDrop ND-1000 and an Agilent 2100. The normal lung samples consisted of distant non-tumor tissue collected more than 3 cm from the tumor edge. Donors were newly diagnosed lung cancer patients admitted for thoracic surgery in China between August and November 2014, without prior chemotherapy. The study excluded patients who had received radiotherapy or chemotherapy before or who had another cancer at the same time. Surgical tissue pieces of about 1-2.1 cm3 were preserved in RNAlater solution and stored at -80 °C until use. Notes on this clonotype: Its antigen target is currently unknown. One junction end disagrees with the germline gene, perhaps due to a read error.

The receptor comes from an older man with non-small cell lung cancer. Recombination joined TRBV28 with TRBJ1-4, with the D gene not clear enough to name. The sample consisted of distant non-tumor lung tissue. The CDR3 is CASFEEFNDKLFF. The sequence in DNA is TGTGCCAGCTTCGAGGAGTTTAATGATAAACTGTTTTTT. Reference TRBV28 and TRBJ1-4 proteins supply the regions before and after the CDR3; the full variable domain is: DVKVTQSSRYLVKRTGEKVFLECVQDMDHENMFWYRQDPGLGLRLIYFSYDVKMKEKGDIPEGYSVSREKKERFSLILESASTNQTSMYLCASFEEFNDKLFFGSGTQLSVL.